Listed here are 4 T cell receptor beta chains from one sample, sequenced in a study of T cell repertoires in cytomegalovirus infection (dated by TCRdb to between 2018 and 2021). The instrument given in TCRdb is Illumina HiSeq 1500. TCRdb redid the processing of the public reads, applying fastp at Q25 and MiXCR, and retained in-frame beta chains. CDR3 protein sequences are deduplicated, and each keeps its most common genes and DNA. This sample gives under 350,000 distinct CDR3 sequences in total; about 9.1% of them show up just once. Less than 3% of the sample belongs to the ten largest clones. Material for sequencing was PBMCs. The source of these receptors is a human donor in good health (CMV status not recorded). Some clones in this sample may be carry-over from other donors' samples.

Many counts were recorded for this clonotype. This chain links TRBV28 with TRBJ2-7, with 7 bases aligning to TRBD1. This CDR3 comprises 14 residues. Unmatched junction bases numbered 7, after V lost 5 bases and J lost 3 bases. The germline CDR1 and CDR2 sequences are MDHEN and SYDVKM. CDR3 DNA: TGTGCCAGCAGTCCGGGACAGCGTTACTACGAGCAGTACGTC. This codes for CASSPGQRYYEQYV.

This clonotype was seen repeatedly, ten times or more. The chain is built from TRBV19 and TRBJ2-3; D remains ambiguous. The germline V and J ends were trimmed by 7 bases and 1 base, with 12 bases remaining between them. CDR3 size: 14 residues. Per the germline V gene, CDR1 is LNHDA and CDR2 is SQIVND (reference sequence). The CDR3 is CASTDTLGTDTQYF. Here the CDR3 DNA reads TGTGCCAGTACCGATACCCTAGGCACAGATACGCAGTATTTT.

The chain joins TRBV5-1 to TRBJ1-6, with 8 bases fitting TRBD1. Germline V gene data show CDR1 as SGHRS and CDR2 as YFSETQ. With 0 bases clipped from V and 7 bases from J, the junction kept 6 bases outside the gene matches. The CDR3 has 16 residues. DNA for the CDR3: TGCGCCAGCAGCTTGGAGACAGGGGCCTCCAATTCACCCCTCCACTTT. Protein: CASSLETGASNSPLHF.

The genes are TRBV7-9 and TRBJ2-6; no reliable D call. Germline-derived CDR1 and CDR2 are SEHNR and FQNEAQ (reference sequence). V lost 0 bases to trimming and J lost 2 bases, with 8 bases between them. This CDR3 is built from 16 residues. CDR3 protein: CASSLAGWAGANVLTF. CDR3 nucleotide sequence: TGTGCCAGCAGCTTAGCAGGCTGGGCTGGGGCCAACGTCCTGACTTTC.